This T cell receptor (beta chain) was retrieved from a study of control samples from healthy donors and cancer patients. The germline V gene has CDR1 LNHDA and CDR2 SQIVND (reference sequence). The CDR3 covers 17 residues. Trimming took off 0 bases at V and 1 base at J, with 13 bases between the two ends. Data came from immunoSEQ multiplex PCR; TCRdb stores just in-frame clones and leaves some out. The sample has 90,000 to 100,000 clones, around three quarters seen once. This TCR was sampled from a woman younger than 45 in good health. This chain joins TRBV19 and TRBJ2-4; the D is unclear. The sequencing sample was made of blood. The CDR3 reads CASSIDRRNGAKNIQYF. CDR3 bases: TGTGCCAGTAGTATAGATCGCCGGAATGGGGCCAAAAACATTCAGTACTTC. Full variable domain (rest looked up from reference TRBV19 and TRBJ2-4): DGGITQSPKYLFRKEGQNVTLSCEQNLNHDAMYWYRQDPGQGLRLIYYSQIVNDFQKGDIAEGYSVSREKKESFPLTVTSAQKNPTAFYLCASSIDRRNGAKNIQYFGAGTRLSVL.